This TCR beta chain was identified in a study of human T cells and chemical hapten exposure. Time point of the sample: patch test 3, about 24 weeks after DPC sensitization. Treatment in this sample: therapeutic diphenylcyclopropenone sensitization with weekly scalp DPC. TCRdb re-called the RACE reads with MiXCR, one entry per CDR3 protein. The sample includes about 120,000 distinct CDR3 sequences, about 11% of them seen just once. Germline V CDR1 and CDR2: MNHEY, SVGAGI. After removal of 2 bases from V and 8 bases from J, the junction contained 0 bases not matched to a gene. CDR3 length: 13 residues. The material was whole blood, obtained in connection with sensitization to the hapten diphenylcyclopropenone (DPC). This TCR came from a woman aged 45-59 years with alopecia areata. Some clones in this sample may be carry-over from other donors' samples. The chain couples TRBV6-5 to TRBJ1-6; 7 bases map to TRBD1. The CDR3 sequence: CASSYDRDSPLHF. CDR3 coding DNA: TGTGCCAGCAGTTACGACAGGGATTCACCCCTCCACTTT.